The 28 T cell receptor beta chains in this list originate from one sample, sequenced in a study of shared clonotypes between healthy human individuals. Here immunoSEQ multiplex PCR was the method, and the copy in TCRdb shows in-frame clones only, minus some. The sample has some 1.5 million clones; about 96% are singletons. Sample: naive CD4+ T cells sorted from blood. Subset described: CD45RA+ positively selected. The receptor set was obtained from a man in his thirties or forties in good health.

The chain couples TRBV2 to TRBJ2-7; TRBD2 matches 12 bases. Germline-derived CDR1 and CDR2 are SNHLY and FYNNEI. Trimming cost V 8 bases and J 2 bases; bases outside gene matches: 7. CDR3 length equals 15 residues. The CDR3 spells CASWTSGTKPYEQYF. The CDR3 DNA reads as TGTGCCAGCTGGACTAGCGGGACCAAACCCTACGAGCAGTACTTC.

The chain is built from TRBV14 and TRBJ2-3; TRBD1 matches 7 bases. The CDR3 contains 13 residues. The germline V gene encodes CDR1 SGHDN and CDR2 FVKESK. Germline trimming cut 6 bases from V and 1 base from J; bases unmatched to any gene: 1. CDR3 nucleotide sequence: TGTGCCAGCAGAACAGGGGGCACAGATACGCAGTATTTT. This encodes CASRTGGTDTQYF.

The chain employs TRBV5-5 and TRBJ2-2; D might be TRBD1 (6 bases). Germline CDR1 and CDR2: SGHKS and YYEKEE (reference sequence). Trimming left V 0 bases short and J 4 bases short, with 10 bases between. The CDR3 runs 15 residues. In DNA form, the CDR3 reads TGTGCCAGCAGCTTGGGTTCAGGGGTCACCGGGGAGCTGTTTTTT. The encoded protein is CASSLGSGVTGELFF.

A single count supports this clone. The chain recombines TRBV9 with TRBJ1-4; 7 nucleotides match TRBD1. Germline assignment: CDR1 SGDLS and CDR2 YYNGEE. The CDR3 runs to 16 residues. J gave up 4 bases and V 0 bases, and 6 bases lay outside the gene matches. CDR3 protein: CASSVEGTAVNEKLFF. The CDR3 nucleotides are TGTGCCAGCAGCGTAGAGGGGACAGCAGTTAATGAAAAACTGTTTTTT.

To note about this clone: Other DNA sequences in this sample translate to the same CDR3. The CDR3 sequence: CASSRQETQYF. DNA for the CDR3: TGTGCCAGCTCACGACAGGAGACCCAGTACTTC. V usage is TRBV18 and J usage is TRBJ2-5; TRBD1 is a possible D gene (5 bases). V dropped 4 bases and J dropped 5 bases, with 5 bases sitting between them. CDR3 length equals 11 residues. Germline values: CDR1 KGHSH, CDR2 LQKENI.

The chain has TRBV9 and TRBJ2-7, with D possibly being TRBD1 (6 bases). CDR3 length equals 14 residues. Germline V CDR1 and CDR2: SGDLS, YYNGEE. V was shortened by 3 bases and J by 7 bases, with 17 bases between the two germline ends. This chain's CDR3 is CASSANSGVGEQYF. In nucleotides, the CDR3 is TGTGCCAGCAGCGCTAACTCAGGGGTTGGGGAGCAGTACTTC.

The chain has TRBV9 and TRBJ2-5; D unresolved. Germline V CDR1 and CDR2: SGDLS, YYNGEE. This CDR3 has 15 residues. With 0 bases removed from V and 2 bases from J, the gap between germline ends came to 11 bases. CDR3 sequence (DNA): TGTGCCAGCAGCGTAGATTTCCGGCTTCAAGAGACCCAGTACTTC. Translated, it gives CASSVDFRLQETQYF.

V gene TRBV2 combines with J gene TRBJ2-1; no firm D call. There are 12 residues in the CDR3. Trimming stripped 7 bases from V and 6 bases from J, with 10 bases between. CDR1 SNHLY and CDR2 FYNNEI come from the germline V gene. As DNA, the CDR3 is TGTGCCAGCACCCTAGTTGGCAATGAGCAGTTCTTC. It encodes CASTLVGNEQFF.

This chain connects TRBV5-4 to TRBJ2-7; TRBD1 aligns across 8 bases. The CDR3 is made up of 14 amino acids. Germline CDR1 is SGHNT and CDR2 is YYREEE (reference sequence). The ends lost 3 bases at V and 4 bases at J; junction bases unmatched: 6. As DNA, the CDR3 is TGTGCCAGCAGCTCTGGACAGGGCTTATACGAGCAGTACTTC. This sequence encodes CASSSGQGLYEQYF.

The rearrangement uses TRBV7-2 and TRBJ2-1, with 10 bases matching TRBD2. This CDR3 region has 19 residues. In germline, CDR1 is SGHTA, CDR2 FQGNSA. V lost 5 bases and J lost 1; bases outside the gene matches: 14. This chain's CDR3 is CASSLRASGSRRSYNEQFF. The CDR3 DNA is TGTGCCAGCAGCCTAAGGGCTAGCGGGAGTCGACGGTCCTACAATGAGCAGTTCTTC.

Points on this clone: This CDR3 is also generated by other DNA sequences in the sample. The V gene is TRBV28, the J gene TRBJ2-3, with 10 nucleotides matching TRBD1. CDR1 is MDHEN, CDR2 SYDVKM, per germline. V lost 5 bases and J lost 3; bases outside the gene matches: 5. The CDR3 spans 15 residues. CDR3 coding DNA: TGTGCCAGCAGTCTGCCGGGACAGGGGACAGATACGCAGTATTTT. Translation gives CASSLPGQGTDTQYF. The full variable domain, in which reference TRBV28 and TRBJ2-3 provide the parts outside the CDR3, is DVKVTQSSRYLVKRTGEKVFLECVQDMDHENMFWYRQDPGLGLRLIYFSYDVKMKEKGDIPEGYSVSREKKERFSLILESASTNQTSMYLCASSLPGQGTDTQYFGPGTRLTVL.

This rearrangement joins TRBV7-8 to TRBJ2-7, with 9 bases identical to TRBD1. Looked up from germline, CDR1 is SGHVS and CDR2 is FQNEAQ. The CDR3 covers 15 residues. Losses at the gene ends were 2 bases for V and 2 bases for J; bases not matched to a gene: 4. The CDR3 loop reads CASSLPGQGTYEQYF. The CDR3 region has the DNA TGTGCCAGCAGCTTACCGGGACAGGGAACCTACGAGCAGTACTTC.

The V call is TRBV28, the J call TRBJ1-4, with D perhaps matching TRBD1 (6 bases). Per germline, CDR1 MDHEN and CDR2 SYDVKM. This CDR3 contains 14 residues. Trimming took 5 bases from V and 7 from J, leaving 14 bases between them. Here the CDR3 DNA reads TGTGCCAGCAGTGGGGGGACAAACCCTGAAAAACTGTTTTTT. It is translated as CASSGGTNPEKLFF.

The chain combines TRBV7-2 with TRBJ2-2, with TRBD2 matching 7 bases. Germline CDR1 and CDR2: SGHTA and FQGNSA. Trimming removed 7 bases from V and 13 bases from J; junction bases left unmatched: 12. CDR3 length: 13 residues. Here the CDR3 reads CASIVRSGARLFF. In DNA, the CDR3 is TGTGCCAGCATCGTAAGGAGCGGGGCACGGCTGTTTTTT.

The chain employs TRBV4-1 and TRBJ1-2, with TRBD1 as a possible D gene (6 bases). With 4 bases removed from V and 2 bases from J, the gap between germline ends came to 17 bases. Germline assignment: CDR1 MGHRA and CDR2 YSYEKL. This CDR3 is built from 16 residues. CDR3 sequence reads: CASSPGGRGSNYGYTF. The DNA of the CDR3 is TGCGCCAGCAGCCCCGGAGGCAGGGGTTCGAACTATGGCTACACCTTC.

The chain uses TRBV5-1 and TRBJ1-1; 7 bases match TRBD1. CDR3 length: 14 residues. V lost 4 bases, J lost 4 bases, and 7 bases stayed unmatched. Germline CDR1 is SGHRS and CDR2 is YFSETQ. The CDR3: CASSPQTGITEAFF. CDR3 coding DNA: TGCGCCAGCAGCCCACAGACAGGGATCACTGAAGCTTTCTTT.

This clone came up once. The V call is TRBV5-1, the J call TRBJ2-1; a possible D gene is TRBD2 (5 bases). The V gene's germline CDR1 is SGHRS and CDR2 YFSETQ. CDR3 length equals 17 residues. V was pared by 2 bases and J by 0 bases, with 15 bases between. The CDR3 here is CASSFGVGPSSYNEQFF. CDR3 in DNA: TGCGCCAGCAGCTTCGGGGTTGGGCCTAGCTCCTACAATGAGCAGTTCTTC.

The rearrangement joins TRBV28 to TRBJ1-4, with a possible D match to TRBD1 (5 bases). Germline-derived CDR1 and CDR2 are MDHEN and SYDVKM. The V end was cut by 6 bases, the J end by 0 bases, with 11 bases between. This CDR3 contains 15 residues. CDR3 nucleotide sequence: TGTGCCAGCAGAGCTGAGACAGCAACTAATGAAAAACTGTTTTTT. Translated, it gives CASRAETATNEKLFF.

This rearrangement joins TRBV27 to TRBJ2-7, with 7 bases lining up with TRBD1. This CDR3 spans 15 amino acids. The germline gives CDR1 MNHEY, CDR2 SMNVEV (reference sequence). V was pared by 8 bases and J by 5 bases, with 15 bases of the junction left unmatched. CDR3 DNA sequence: TGTGCCAGCGGGAGAGACAGGGACGCCCGCAACGAGCAGTACTTC. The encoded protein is CASGRDRDARNEQYF.

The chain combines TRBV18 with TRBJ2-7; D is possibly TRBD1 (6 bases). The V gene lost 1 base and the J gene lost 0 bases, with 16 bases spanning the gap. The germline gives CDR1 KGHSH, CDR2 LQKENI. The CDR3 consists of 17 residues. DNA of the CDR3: TGTGCCAGCTCACCACTAGGACAGAGTCCAAGCTCCTACGAGCAGTACTTC. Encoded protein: CASSPLGQSPSSYEQYF.

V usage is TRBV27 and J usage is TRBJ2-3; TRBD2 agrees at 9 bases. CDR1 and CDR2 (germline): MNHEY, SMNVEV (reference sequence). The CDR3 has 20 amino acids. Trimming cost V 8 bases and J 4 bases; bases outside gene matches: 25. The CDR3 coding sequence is TGTGCCAGCTCCGTCCGGGTTGGCCGGATTAGCGGGAGTTTCGCAGATACGCAGTATTTT. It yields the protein CASSVRVGRISGSFADTQYF.

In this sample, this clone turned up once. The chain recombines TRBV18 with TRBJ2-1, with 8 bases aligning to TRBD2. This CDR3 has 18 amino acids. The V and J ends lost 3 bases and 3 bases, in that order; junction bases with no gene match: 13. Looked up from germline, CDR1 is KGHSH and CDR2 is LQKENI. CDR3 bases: TGTGCCAGCTCACCGATAGCGCTTGGGCGGGAGGACTACAATGAGCAGTTCTTC. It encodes CASSPIALGREDYNEQFF.

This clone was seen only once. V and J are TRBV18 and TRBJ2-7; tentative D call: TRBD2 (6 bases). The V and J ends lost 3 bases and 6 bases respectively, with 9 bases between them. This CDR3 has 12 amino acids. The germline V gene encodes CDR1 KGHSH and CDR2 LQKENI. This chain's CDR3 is CASSPARGEQYF. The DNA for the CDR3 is TGTGCCAGCTCACCTGCGCGGGGCGAGCAGTACTTC.

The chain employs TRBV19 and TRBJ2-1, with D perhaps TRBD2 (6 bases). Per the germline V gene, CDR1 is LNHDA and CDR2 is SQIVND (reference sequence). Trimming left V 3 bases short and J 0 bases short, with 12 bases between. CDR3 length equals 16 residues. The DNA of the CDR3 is TGTGCCAGTAGTATCGGAGGGGCTCGCTCCTACAATGAGCAGTTCTTC. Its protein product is CASSIGGARSYNEQFF.

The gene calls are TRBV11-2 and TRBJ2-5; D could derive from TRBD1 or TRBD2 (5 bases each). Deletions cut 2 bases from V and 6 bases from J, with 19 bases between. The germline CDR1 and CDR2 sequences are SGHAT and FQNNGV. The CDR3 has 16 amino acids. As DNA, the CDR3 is TGTGCCAGCAGCTTACACGACCCCGGGACCGGGAAGACCCAGTACTTC. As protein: CASSLHDPGTGKTQYF.

The DNA for the CDR3 is TGTGCCAGCAGGACTTACATCGCGGGAGATGTGGCCTACGAGCAGTACTTC. As protein: CASRTYIAGDVAYEQYF. This chain connects TRBV27 to TRBJ2-7; 7 bases line up with TRBD2. The ends lost 6 bases at V and 2 bases at J; junction bases unmatched: 16. The length of the CDR3 is 17 residues. Germline V gives CDR1 MNHEY, CDR2 SMNVEV (reference sequence).

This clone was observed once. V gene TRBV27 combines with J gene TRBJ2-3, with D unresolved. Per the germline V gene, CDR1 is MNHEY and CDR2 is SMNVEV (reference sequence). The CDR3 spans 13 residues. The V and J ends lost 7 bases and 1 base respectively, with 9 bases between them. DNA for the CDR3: TGTGCCAGCAAGAACACCCGCACAGATACGCAGTATTTT. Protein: CASKNTRTDTQYF.

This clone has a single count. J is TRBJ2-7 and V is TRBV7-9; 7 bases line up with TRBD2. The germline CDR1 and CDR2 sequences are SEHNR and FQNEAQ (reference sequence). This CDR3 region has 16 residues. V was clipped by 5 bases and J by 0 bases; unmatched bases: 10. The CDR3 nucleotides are TGTGCCAGCAGCACACGTACCGGCGGGAGCTCCTACGAGCAGTACTTC. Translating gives CASSTRTGGSSYEQYF.